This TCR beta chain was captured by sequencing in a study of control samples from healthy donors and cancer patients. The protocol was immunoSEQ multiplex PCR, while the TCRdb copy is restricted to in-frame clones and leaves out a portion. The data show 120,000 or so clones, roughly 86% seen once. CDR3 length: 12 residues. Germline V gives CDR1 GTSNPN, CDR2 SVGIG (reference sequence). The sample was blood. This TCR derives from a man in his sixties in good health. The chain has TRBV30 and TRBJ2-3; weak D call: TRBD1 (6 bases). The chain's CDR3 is CAGASGSKAQYF. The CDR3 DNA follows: TGTGCGGGGGCATCGGGGAGTAAGGCGCAGTATTTT.